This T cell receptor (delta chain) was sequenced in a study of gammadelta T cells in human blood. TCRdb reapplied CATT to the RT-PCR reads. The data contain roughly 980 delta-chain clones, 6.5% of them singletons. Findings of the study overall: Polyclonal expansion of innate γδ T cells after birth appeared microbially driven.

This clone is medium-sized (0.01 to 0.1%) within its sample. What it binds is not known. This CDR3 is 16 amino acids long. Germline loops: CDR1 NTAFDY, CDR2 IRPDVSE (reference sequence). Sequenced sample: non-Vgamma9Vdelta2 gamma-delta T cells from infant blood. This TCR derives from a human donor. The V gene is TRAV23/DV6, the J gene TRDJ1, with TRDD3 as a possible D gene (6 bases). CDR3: CACRAGLGEFADKLIF. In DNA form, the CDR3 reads TGTGCCTGCAGAGCTGGACTGGGTGAGTTTGCCGATAAACTCATCTTT.